This passage covers 2 T cell receptor beta chains from one sample sequenced in a study of blood T cell repertoires in COVID-19. The method was immunoSEQ multiplex PCR; TCRdb's version includes in-frame clones alone and lacks a portion of them. The repertoire holds about 320,000 clones, with roughly nine tenths as singletons. The sequenced material came from peripheral blood. The source is a woman in her thirties with COVID-19, enrolled during active disease.

This chain links TRBV4-1 with TRBJ1-5, with 7 bases identical to TRBD1. Germline V gives CDR1 MGHRA, CDR2 YSYEKL. V lost 4 bases and J lost 2; bases outside the gene matches: 2. This CDR3 region has 14 residues. CDR3 region: CASSRQGGNQPQHF. The CDR3 DNA reads as TGCGCCAGCAGCCGACAGGGTGGCAATCAGCCCCAGCATTTT.

This rearrangement joins TRBV7-6 to TRBJ1-2, with a possible D match to TRBD1 (5 bases). The CDR3 runs to 12 residues. V was cut by 5 bases and J by 8 bases, with 12 bases left in between. The V gene's germline CDR1 is SGHVS and CDR2 FNYEAQ. The chain's CDR3 is CASSVGGEGYTF. As DNA, the CDR3 is TGTGCCAGCAGCGTGGGGGGGGAAGGCTACACCTTC.